The rows below give T cell receptor beta chains drawn from one sample of a study of early T cells in non-severe SARS-CoV-2 infection. TCRdb reprocessed the 5' RACE reads via MiXCR and lists one record per CDR3 protein. The sample holds about 120,000 distinct CDR3 sequences; over 10% are singletons and the top ten take approximately 4%. The specimen comprised whole blood, sampled at baseline. These receptors all come from an adult who was a healthcare worker with PCR-confirmed SARS-CoV-2 infection or an uninfected control (not recorded which). Each CDR3 is given with its conserved first and last residue.

v_call: TRBV4-1
cdr3_aa: CASSQDEQGPAEAFF

v_call: TRBV5-6
cdr3_aa: CASSFLDATFLF

v_call: TRBV6-1
cdr3_aa: CASRTSGGPYEQYF

v_call: TRBV19
cdr3_aa: CASSVTSGEKDTQYF

v_call: TRBV24-1
cdr3_aa: CATSDLIQGNDEQFF

v_call: TRBV29-1
cdr3_aa: CSGDSGTKETQYF

v_call: TRBV10-3
cdr3_aa: CAIARTNDYEQYF

v_call: TRBV29-1
cdr3_aa: CSVYLGQPSAYNEQFF

v_call: TRBV5-1
cdr3_aa: CASRMGTGTSYNSPLHF

v_call: TRBV7-9
cdr3_aa: CASSLGLVTDTQYF

v_call: TRBV7-2
cdr3_aa: CASSAKEGLREAFF

v_call: TRBV6-5
cdr3_aa: CASSSGTSGGGPRDTQYF

v_call: TRBV27
cdr3_aa: CASRRTTGNTEAFF

v_call: TRBV7-8
cdr3_aa: CASSLGRQGYEQYF

v_call: TRBV12-3/TRBV12-4
cdr3_aa: CASRSGTGDYNEQFF

v_call: TRBV29-1
cdr3_aa: CSVEDYGYTF

v_call: TRBV9
cdr3_aa: CASSVAEGQAVLGELFF

v_call: TRBV28
cdr3_aa: CASSLRDVVQFF

v_call: TRBV9
cdr3_aa: CASGDGTHSPLHF

v_call: TRBV12-5
cdr3_aa: CASGAGTGGYNEQFF

v_call: TRBV18
cdr3_aa: CASSPAPGTENSPLHF

v_call: TRBV28
cdr3_aa: CASSPTSGQETQYF

v_call: TRBV5-5
cdr3_aa: CASSTPTQQETQYF

v_call: TRBV6-1
cdr3_aa: CASSERGGLTDTQYF

v_call: TRBV29-1
cdr3_aa: CSVQSQTNTEAFF

v_call: TRBV20-1
cdr3_aa: CSASSGTGYNEQFF

v_call: TRBV6-1
cdr3_aa: CASSLRLAGAQETQYF